A single sample gave rise to the 26 T cell receptor beta chains below, sequenced in a study of CD8 T cells in ankylosing spondylitis. A single record per CDR3 protein comes from TCRdb applying MiXCR to the 5' RACE reads. Of some 130,000 distinct CDR3 sequences listed, more than 5.5% were seen once; the top ten hold 9.5% to 15%. Sequenced material: blood, either unsorted or a sorted T cell fraction (not recorded which). The origin of the receptors is a female donor with ankylosing spondylitis or in good health (not recorded which).

This clonotype was recorded at least ten times. The chain joins TRBV2 to TRBJ1-2; TRBD1 is a possible D gene (5 bases). With 0 bases removed from V and 0 bases from J, the gap between germline ends came to 17 bases. The CDR3 loop spans 18 amino acids. Germline lookup yields CDR1 SNHLY and CDR2 FYNNEI. CDR3 protein: CASSEALYGGSSNYGYTF. CDR3 DNA sequence: TGTGCCAGCAGTGAAGCGCTTTACGGGGGGAGCTCTAACTATGGCTACACCTTC.

This clonotype was recorded many times. The chain has TRBV12-3 or TRBV12-4 and TRBJ2-1, with D perhaps TRBD1 (5 bases). This CDR3 is built from 12 residues. Trimming cost V 5 bases and J 8 bases, with 10 bases left between them. The CDR3 DNA is TGTGCCAGCAGTCCCAGGGTGCATGAGCAGTTCTTC. Its protein is CASSPRVHEQFF.

This clonotype has ten or more counts. This rearrangement joins TRBV7-6 to TRBJ2-5; weak D call: TRBD2 (5 bases). V lost 1 base, J lost 4 bases, and 10 bases lay in between. The V gene's germline CDR1 is SGHVS and CDR2 FNYEAQ. The CDR3 runs 14 residues. This chain's CDR3 is CASSLGGGGETQYF. The CDR3 DNA reads TGTGCCAGCAGCTTAGGGGGTGGAGGAGAGACCCAGTACTTC.

The chain is built from TRBV30 and TRBJ2-7; 7 nucleotides align to TRBD1. This CDR3 has 14 residues. Germline lookup yields CDR1 GTSNPN and CDR2 SVGIG (reference sequence). The trim removed 4 bases at V and 0 bases at J, leaving 6 bases unmatched. For the CDR3, the DNA is TGTGCCTGGACAAGGGGGCCCCTCTCCTACGAGCAGTACTTC. It codes for CAWTRGPLSYEQYF.

This clonotype was detected ten times or more. The CDR3 is CASIIAGRGEAFF. The CDR3 nucleotides are TGTGCCAGCATCATAGCGGGGCGCGGGGAAGCTTTCTTT. V is TRBV28 and J is TRBJ1-1, with a possible D match to TRBD1 (5 bases). The V gene's germline CDR1 is MDHEN and CDR2 SYDVKM. The V and J ends lost 7 bases and 8 bases respectively, with 17 bases between them. The CDR3 length is 13 residues.

This clonotype was observed a few times. The gene calls are TRBV18 and TRBJ2-1; D gene uncertain. The V end was cut by 0 bases, the J end by 5 bases, with 8 bases between. The CDR3 is made up of 14 amino acids. Germline values: CDR1 KGHSH, CDR2 LQKENI. In DNA form, the CDR3 reads TGTGCCAGCTCACCACCGGAAAGAAACAATGAGCAGTTCTTC. Translating it yields CASSPPERNNEQFF.

This clonotype appeared many times. This chain uses TRBV13 with TRBJ1-1, with D perhaps TRBD1 (6 bases). The CDR3 length is 14 residues. The ends were cut back, 5 bases at V and 12 bases at J, with 22 bases in the middle. Germline CDR1 and CDR2: PRHDT and FYEKMQ (reference sequence). Here the CDR3 DNA reads TGTGCCAGCAGCCAAGGGAGCGGAGCAGGGGCGACTTTCTTT. The encoded protein is CASSQGSGAGATFF.

This clonotype was seen ten or more times. The chain couples TRBV12-3 or TRBV12-4 to TRBJ2-1; D uncertain. Between the trimmed V and J ends, which lost 6 bases and 1 base, there was a span of 10 bases. The CDR3 loop spans 14 amino acids. The CDR3 loop is CASSPGPSYNEQFF. For the CDR3, the DNA is TGTGCCAGCAGCCCCGGTCCTTCCTACAATGAGCAGTTCTTC.

This clonotype was detected a few times. V and J are TRBV7-2 and TRBJ2-6; D gene uncertain. CDR1 SGHTA and CDR2 FQGNSA come from the germline V gene. CDR3 length: 15 amino acids. V was trimmed by 5 bases and J by 1 base, leaving 9 bases between them. This CDR3 reads CASSPGSSGANVLTF. Written as DNA, the CDR3 is TGTGCCAGCAGCCCTGGCTCGTCTGGGGCCAACGTCCTGACTTTC.

This clonotype occurred many times. The rearrangement links TRBV9 to TRBJ1-6; no definite D call. Trimming removed 0 bases from V and 4 bases from J, with 8 bases in between. The CDR3 runs to 15 residues. In germline, CDR1 is SGDLS, CDR2 YYNGEE. The CDR3 sequence is CASSVEDGYNSPLHF. CDR3 bases: TGTGCCAGCAGCGTAGAGGACGGGTATAATTCACCCCTCCACTTT.

This clonotype was detected ten times or more. This chain connects TRBV4-2 to TRBJ2-7; 7 nucleotides line up with TRBD2. CDR3 length equals 16 residues. Per the germline V gene, CDR1 is LGHNA and CDR2 is YNFKEQ. J lost 0 bases, V lost 1 base, and 6 bases had no gene match. CDR3 nucleotides: TGTGCCAGCAGCCAAGTGGGAGGGTCGAGCTCCTACGAGCAGTACTTC. Protein: CASSQVGGSSSYEQYF.

The gene calls are TRBV7-8 and TRBJ1-4; D is ambiguous. V was cut by 5 bases and J by 6 bases, with 13 bases left in between. The germline V gene encodes CDR1 SGHVS and CDR2 FQNEAQ. This CDR3 comprises 14 residues. The CDR3 protein is CASSRTRKDEKLFF. DNA of the CDR3: TGTGCCAGCAGCAGAACCCGCAAGGATGAAAAACTGTTTTTT.

This chain connects TRBV5-1 to TRBJ1-3; no reliable D call. Germline lookup yields CDR1 SGHRS and CDR2 YFSETQ. The CDR3 extends over 16 amino acids. The V and J ends lost 1 base and 0 bases respectively, with 11 bases between them. CDR3 DNA sequence: TGCGCCAGCAGCTTGAGAGGGTGGGACTCTGGAAACACCATATATTTT. Translation gives CASSLRGWDSGNTIYF.

The sample holds many counts of this clonotype. The V call is TRBV2, the J call TRBJ1-2; 9 nucleotides align to TRBD1. This CDR3 comprises 13 residues. Germline CDR1 reads SNHLY; CDR2 reads FYNNEI. V was pared by 8 bases and J by 3 bases, with 4 bases of the junction left unmatched. The CDR3 here is CASQQGAHYGYTF. CDR3 DNA: TGTGCCAGCCAACAGGGGGCCCACTATGGCTACACCTTC.

This clonotype was seen a few times. The chain employs TRBV18 and TRBJ2-5; D is unresolved. Trimming stripped 1 base from V and 4 bases from J, with 7 bases between. This CDR3 region has 13 residues. Germline V CDR1 and CDR2: KGHSH, LQKENI. The CDR3 loop is CASSPRQTETQYF. CDR3 coding DNA: TGTGCCAGCTCACCACGCCAGACAGAGACCCAGTACTTC.

This clonotype has a handful of counts. The V gene is TRBV7-2, the J gene TRBJ2-2, with TRBD2 as a possible D gene (6 bases). The CDR3 is 18 amino acids. Looked up from germline, CDR1 is SGHTA and CDR2 is FQGNSA. V lost 0 bases and J 0 bases, leaving 14 bases between the germline ends. As DNA, the CDR3 is TGTGCCAGCAGCTTAGCGCCACCGGGAGCCGCGAACACCGGGGAGCTGTTTTTT. As protein: CASSLAPPGAANTGELFF.

This clonotype has ten or more counts. The chain links TRBV7-6 to TRBJ1-5; tentatively, D is TRBD1 (5 bases). Germline V lookup: CDR1 SGHVS, CDR2 FNYEAQ. This CDR3 region has 13 residues. V was pared by 5 bases and J by 4 bases, with 9 bases between. The CDR3: CASSRGFNQPQHF. CDR3 bases: TGTGCCAGCAGCCGGGGCTTTAATCAGCCCCAGCATTTT.

The V call is TRBV7-9, the J call TRBJ2-1, with 12 bases matching TRBD2. CDR1 is SEHNR and CDR2 is FQNEAQ in the germline V gene (reference sequence). V trimming: 5 bases; J trimming: 7 bases; junction bases outside the gene matches: 6. CDR3 length: 15 residues. In DNA form, the CDR3 reads TGTGCCAGCAGCCCAAGGACTAGCGGGGCAAATGAGCAGTTCTTC. This encodes CASSPRTSGANEQFF.

This clonotype was seen repeatedly, ten times or more. The genes are TRBV6-5 and TRBJ1-4; tentative D call: TRBD1 (6 bases). Trimming shortened V by 4 bases and J by 3 bases, and 12 bases separated the two germline ends. Per the germline V gene, CDR1 is MNHEY and CDR2 is SVGAGI. This CDR3 contains 15 residues. The CDR3 DNA reads TGTGCCAGCAGTTTTTACAGGGTTGCTAATGAAAAACTGTTTTTT. Residues: CASSFYRVANEKLFF.

This sequence joins TRBV19 and TRBJ1-2, with a tentative D call TRBD1 (5 bases). The CDR3 is 15 amino acids. Trimming cost V 9 bases and J 4 bases, with 21 bases left between them. Germline CDR1 LNHDA, CDR2 SQIVND (reference sequence). CDR3 in amino acids: CASIPDQGSSYGYTF. CDR3 nucleotides: TGTGCCAGCATCCCCGATCAGGGATCTTCCTATGGCTACACCTTC. Based on the CDR3 plus reference TRBV19 and TRBJ1-2, the full variable domain is DGGITQSPKYLFRKEGQNVTLSCEQNLNHDAMYWYRQDPGQGLRLIYYSQIVNDFQKGDIAEGYSVSREKKESFPLTVTSAQKNPTAFYLCASIPDQGSSYGYTFGSGTRLTVV.

There are many counts of this clonotype. The V and J genes are TRBV4-1 and TRBJ2-3, with D possibly called TRBD1 or TRBD2 (5 bases each). Trimming removed 0 bases at V and 3 bases at J, with 7 bases between. This CDR3 has 14 residues. Looked up from germline, CDR1 is MGHRA and CDR2 is YSYEKL. Written as DNA, the CDR3 is TGCGCCAGCAGCCAAGATGGGGGAACAGATACGCAGTATTTT. Translated: CASSQDGGTDTQYF.

This clonotype was counted many times. This sequence joins TRBV4-3 and TRBJ2-5; a weak D match, TRBD2 (5 bases). Trimming took off 1 base at V and 3 bases at J, with 15 bases between the two ends. The CDR3 is 16 residues long. CDR1 LGHNA and CDR2 YSLEER come from the germline V gene. DNA for the CDR3: TGCGCCAGCAGCCAAGGGTCGAGGGCCACGAAAGAGACCCAGTACTTC. Translation gives CASSQGSRATKETQYF.

This clonotype occurred many times. The chain links TRBV11-1 to TRBJ2-1, with D perhaps TRBD2 (5 bases). The CDR3 runs 13 residues. Trimming cost V 3 bases and J 3 bases, with 6 bases left between them. CDR1 is SGHAT, CDR2 FQDESV, per germline (reference sequence). The DNA of the CDR3 is TGTGCCAGCAGCTTCGCGGGCTACAATGAGCAGTTCTTC. As protein: CASSFAGYNEQFF.

This clonotype was detected ten times or more. The genes are TRBV5-1 and TRBJ2-7; TRBD2 aligns across 14 bases. In germline, CDR1 is SGHRS, CDR2 YFSETQ. V gave up 4 bases and J gave up 3 bases; unmatched junction bases: 9. The CDR3 contains 17 residues. CDR3: CASSRGTSGGLLYEQYF. The CDR3, as DNA: TGCGCCAGCAGCCGCGGGACTAGCGGGGGCCTCCTCTACGAGCAGTACTTC.

In its sample, this clonotype was seen many times. V usage is TRBV5-1 and J usage is TRBJ1-1; 10 nucleotides match TRBD1. The V and J ends lost 4 bases and 0 bases, in that order; junction bases with no gene match: 12. Germline CDR1 and CDR2: SGHRS and YFSETQ. CDR3 length equals 18 residues. The DNA for the CDR3 is TGCGCCAGCAGCCAGGGACAGGGGATCAATCTAATGAACACTGAAGCTTTCTTT. Translated, it gives CASSQGQGINLMNTEAFF.

The sample holds many counts of this clonotype. The V call is TRBV12-3 or TRBV12-4, the J call TRBJ2-2, with 8 bases identical to TRBD1. V gave up 5 bases and J gave up 6 bases; unmatched junction bases: 8. The CDR3 extends over 15 amino acids. CDR3 loop: CASSPGQGGAGELFF. The CDR3 nucleotides read TGTGCCAGCAGTCCCGGACAGGGAGGCGCCGGGGAGCTGTTTTTT.